The rows below give T cell receptor beta chains drawn from one sample of a study of T-cell memory formation after mild COVID-19. TCRdb itself ran the 5' RACE reads through MiXCR, one entry per CDR3 protein. Of under 650,000 distinct CDR3 sequences in the sample, roughly 18% are singletons; the top ten hold 9.5% to 15%. The sample comprised PBMCs or a T cell subset sorted from them (not recorded which). These receptors all come from an adult woman who had mild COVID-19 (a few samples of this study predate the infection). Cell type and time point are not known. CDR3s include the opening cysteine and the closing phenylalanine or tryptophan. A D gene is named only where the DNA matches it firmly. Clone size is not always given. Where it is, it says once, few, many or a class for expanded clones.

>.|.|TRBV7-9|TRBJ1-2
TGTGCCAGCAGCTTTGGTCGGCAGGGGTATGGCTACACCTTC
CASSFGRQGYGYTF
>few|.|TRBV7-9|TRBJ1-1
TGTGCCAGCAGCTTAGCGTCGTCGGGTCCCATGAACACTGAAGCTTTCTTT
CASSLASSGPMNTEAFF
>.|.|TRBV5-4|TRBJ2-7
TGTGCCAGCAGCTTGAGGGGGGAGCGAATGTGGGAGCAGTACTTC
CASSLRGERMWEQYF
>.|.|TRBV4-1|TRBJ1-1
TGCGCCAGCAGCCAAGATCGGAGAAACACTGAAGCTTTCTTT
CASSQDRRNTEAFF
>.|.|TRBV6-2/TRBV6-3|TRBJ2-1
TGTGCCAGCCGGGGGGCAAAATACAATGAGCAGTTCTTC
CASRGAKYNEQFF
>.|.|TRBV6-6|TRBJ2-2
TGTGCCAGCAGTTACTCGATGAGAGGGAAGCAAGGCGGGGAGCTGTTTTTT
CASSYSMRGKQGGELFF
>.|TRBD1|TRBV12-5|TRBJ2-7
TGTGCTAGTGGTTTCCTCCAGGGGGTAGCCTACGAGCAGTACTTC
CASGFLQGVAYEQYF
>once|.|TRBV7-9|TRBJ2-6
TGTGCCAGCAGCCTCGACAGTACTGGGGCCAACGTCCTGACTTTC
CASSLDSTGANVLTF
>few|.|TRBV2|TRBJ2-5
TGTGCCAGCCCTCTACAACCGCAAACACAAGAGACCCAGTACTTC
CASPLQPQTQETQYF
>.|.|TRBV12-3/TRBV12-4|TRBJ2-3
TGTGCCAGCAGTTTCTCTGAGGATACGCAGTATTTT
CASSFSEDTQYF
>many|TRBD2|TRBV27|TRBJ2-1
TGTGCCAGCAGTTTAACTAGCGGGGCGCCCGGGCTCTCCTACAATGAGCAGTTCTTC
CASSLTSGAPGLSYNEQFF
>few|.|TRBV27|TRBJ2-3
TGTGCCAGCAGTCCCCAATCCCAGATTAGCACAGATACGCAGTATTTT
CASSPQSQISTDTQYF
>few|.|TRBV20-1|TRBJ2-5
TGCAGTGCTCCCCGCAGCCTACTCCAAGAGACCCAGTACTTC
CSAPRSLLQETQYF
>.|TRBD2|TRBV7-9|TRBJ2-2
TGTGCCAGCAGCTTTGGACTAGCGGTGGAGGGGCTGTTTTTT
CASSFGLAVEGLFF
>few|TRBD1|TRBV29-1|TRBJ2-3
TGCAGCGCCTCGACAGGGGTCCGTCTGGATACGCAGTATTTT
CSASTGVRLDTQYF
>few|TRBD1|TRBV15|TRBJ2-2
TGTGCCACCAGCGTACAGGGGCCCCATGTGTTCACCGGGGAGCTGTTTTTT
CATSVQGPHVFTGELFF
>.|.|TRBV9|TRBJ2-1
TGTGCCAGCAGCGCCCGGGACCCAAGAGGAGAGCAGTTCTTC
CASSARDPRGEQFF
>few|.|TRBV3-1|TRBJ2-1
TGTGCCAGCAGCCCCCCGACCCACTGGCCCCCTTACAATGAGCAGTTCTTC
CASSPPTHWPPYNEQFF
>many|.|TRBV7-2|TRBJ2-7
TGTGCCAGCAGCTTATCCAGGGGGGCCTACGAGCAGTACTTC
CASSLSRGAYEQYF
>few|.|TRBV4-1|TRBJ2-4
TGCGCCAGCAGCCAGAAACAGGAAAAGGTTGACGTGACCAAAAACATTCAGTACTTC
CASSQKQEKVDVTKNIQYF
>few|TRBD1|TRBV19|TRBJ2-1
TGTGCCAGTATTAGGACAGGATACAATGAGCAGTTCTTC
CASIRTGYNEQFF
>.|TRBD1|TRBV2|TRBJ2-7
TGTGCCAGCAGTGAACTGACAGGGGCCAACGAGCAGTACTTC
CASSELTGANEQYF
>many|.|TRBV5-6|TRBJ2-3
TGTGCCAGCAGCTTGTCCTACACAGATACGCAGTATTTT
CASSLSYTDTQYF
>.|.|TRBV30|TRBJ1-3
TGTGCCTGGAGGGGCTCTGGAAACACCATATATTTT
CAWRGSGNTIYF
>.|TRBD1|TRBV6-6|TRBJ1-3
TGTGCCAGCAGGTCGGACAGGGGGCGGCCTGGAAACACCATATATTTT
CASRSDRGRPGNTIYF
>.|TRBD1|TRBV20-1|TRBJ2-7
TGCAGCTTAAGGGTATGGGGACAGGAACCCTACGAGCAGTACTTC
CSLRVWGQEPYEQYF
>few|.|TRBV4-1|TRBJ1-1
TGCGCCAGCAGCCAAGACCGGGCTTCGAACACTGAAGCTTTCTTT
CASSQDRASNTEAFF
>few|TRBD2|TRBV4-2|TRBJ2-5
TGTGCCAGCAGCCAAGATCAACGGGGGGAAGAGACCCAGTACTTC
CASSQDQRGEETQYF
>few|TRBD1|TRBV12-3/TRBV12-4|TRBJ2-2
TGTGCCAGCAGTTTAGGGACAGGGGGCGAGAACACCGGGGAGCTGTTTTTT
CASSLGTGGENTGELFF
>.|TRBD1|TRBV5-1|TRBJ2-2
TGCGCCAGCAGCGAGGGACAGGGGGCTGGAATGGAGCTGTTTTTT
CASSEGQGAGMELFF
>few|TRBD2|TRBV6-4|TRBJ2-3
TGTGCCAGCAGTGACGGGTTCGGGAGGGCCGTAGATACGCAGTATTTT
CASSDGFGRAVDTQYF
>.|.|TRBV20-1|TRBJ1-2
TGCAGTGCTAGTCAGGCTGGTGCGAACTATGGCTACACCTTC
CSASQAGANYGYTF
>.|TRBD1|TRBV15|TRBJ1-4
TGTGCCACCAGCAGGGACAGGGTAGATGAAAAACTGTTTTTT
CATSRDRVDEKLFF
>few|TRBD2|TRBV12-3/TRBV12-4|TRBJ2-3
TGTGCCAGCAGTTTTGGACTAGCGGCGACAGATACGCAGTATTTT
CASSFGLAATDTQYF
>few|.|TRBV29-1|TRBJ1-2
TGCAGCGTTTCCCCATCCACTAACTATGGCTACACCTTC
CSVSPSTNYGYTF
>.|.|TRBV7-6|TRBJ2-7
TGTGCCAGCAGCTTAGGTCCCTCCGGGGACGAGCAGTACTTC
CASSLGPSGDEQYF
>.|TRBD2|TRBV20-1|TRBJ2-1
TGCAGTGCTAGGGATAGCGGGGGGACGGCCTACAATGAGCAGTTCTTC
CSARDSGGTAYNEQFF
>.|.|TRBV19|TRBJ2-2
TGTGCCAGTAGTCCCTGGGCAGGGATAAACACCGGGGAGCTGTTTTTT
CASSPWAGINTGELFF
>.|.|TRBV6-2/TRBV6-3|TRBJ1-1
TGTGCCAGCAGTTACTCGACAGAACTGAACACTGAAGCTTTCTTT
CASSYSTELNTEAFF
>once|.|TRBV7-9|TRBJ2-1
TGTGCCAGCACCCAGGGGCGGGGGATATACAATGAGCAGTTCTTC
CASTQGRGIYNEQFF
>.|.|TRBV3-1|TRBJ1-1
TGTGCCAGCAGCCAAGACTTCCGGGTAGAAGGCGGGTCTGAAGCTTTCTTT
CASSQDFRVEGGSEAFF
>few|TRBD2|TRBV3-1|TRBJ2-5
TGTGCCAGCAGCCCCGAAAGCGGGAGGGCCTTCGGGACCCAGTACTTC
CASSPESGRAFGTQYF
>few|TRBD1|TRBV24-1|TRBJ1-2
TGTGCCACCAGTGATCCTACAGGGGAATTCGACTATGGCTACACCTTC
CATSDPTGEFDYGYTF
>few|TRBD2|TRBV24-1|TRBJ2-3
TGTGCCACCAGTGCCTTCGGCGGGCTAGCGGGACAAACAGATACGCAGTATTTT
CATSAFGGLAGQTDTQYF
>.|.|TRBV28|TRBJ2-4
TGTGCCAGCAGGAATCTTATAAACATTCAGTACTTC
CASRNLINIQYF